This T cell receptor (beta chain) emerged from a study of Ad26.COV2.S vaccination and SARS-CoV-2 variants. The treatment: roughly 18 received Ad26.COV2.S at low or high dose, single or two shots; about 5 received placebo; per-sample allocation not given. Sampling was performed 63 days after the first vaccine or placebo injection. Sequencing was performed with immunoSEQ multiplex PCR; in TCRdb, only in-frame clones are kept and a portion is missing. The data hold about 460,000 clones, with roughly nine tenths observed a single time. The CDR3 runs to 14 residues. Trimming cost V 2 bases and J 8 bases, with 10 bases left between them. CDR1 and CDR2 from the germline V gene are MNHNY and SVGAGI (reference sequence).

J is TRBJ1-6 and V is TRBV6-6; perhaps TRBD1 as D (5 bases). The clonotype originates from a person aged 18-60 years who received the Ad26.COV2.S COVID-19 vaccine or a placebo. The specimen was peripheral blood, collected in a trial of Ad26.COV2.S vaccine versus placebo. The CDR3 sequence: CASSYGARYSPLHF. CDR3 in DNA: TGTGCCAGCAGTTACGGGGCCAGGTATTCACCCCTCCACTTT.